This TCR beta chain is from a study of OX40 agonist ivuxolimab in advanced cancers. Overall study context: Melanoma, hepatocellular carcinoma, head and neck or renal cell cancer occurred in dose-escalation patients.

The germline V gene encodes CDR1 SSHAT and CDR2 FNYEAQ (reference sequence). The CDR3 has 15 amino acids. TCRdb's table, derived via immunoSEQ multiplex PCR, lists solely in-frame clones and lacks some. The top ten hold less than 5% of the sample, which has tens of thousands of clones, around 93% seen once. Sampling of blood occurred at baseline, cycle 4 day 1, and cycle 7 day 1. With respect to this clone: Its antigen is unidentified. An end of the junction does not agree with germline; a read error may underlie this.

Broader study findings: Normalized expansion of T-cell clones was also low for some nonresponders. On average, CD8+ T cells showed a greater number of expanded clones than CD4+.

This TCR was sampled from an adult with an advanced solid tumor such as melanoma, head and neck, liver or kidney cancer. The chain combines TRBV7-7 with TRBJ2-3; 8 bases agree with TRBD2. The sample was CD4+ or CD8+ T cells sorted from blood, taken in a trial of the OX40 agonist ivuxolimab. The DNA of the CDR3 is TGTGCTAGCAGCCAAGGACTAGCTATGTCAGATACGCAGTATTTT. It specifies CASSQGLAMSDTQYF.